This entry lists 28 T cell receptor beta chains sequenced from one sample in a study of blood T cell repertoires in COVID-19. Only in-frame clones appear in the TCRdb table, and some are missing; sequencing was by immunoSEQ multiplex PCR. The repertoire includes around 370,000 clones, 90% to 95% of them detected once, and less than 3.5% sits in the top ten. The sequenced sample consisted of peripheral blood. The origin of the receptors is a woman under 30 who had recovered from COVID-19.

The chain couples TRBV27 to TRBJ2-2; 12 nucleotides align to TRBD2. The CDR3 runs 21 residues. Germline lookup yields CDR1 MNHEY and CDR2 SMNVEV (reference sequence). V dropped 0 bases and J dropped 3; count of bases not matched to a gene: 14. The CDR3 sequence: CASSLSTSGRRGSAHTGELFF. The CDR3 DNA is TGTGCCAGCAGTTTATCGACTAGCGGGAGACGTGGCTCCGCGCACACCGGGGAGCTGTTTTTT.

This clone was seen a few times. V and J are TRBV5-4 and TRBJ1-2; no definite D call. The CDR3 runs 12 residues. Germline CDR1 SGHNT, CDR2 YYREEE (reference sequence). V lost 2 bases and J lost 4, with 6 bases in between. CDR3 in amino acids: CASSLGGYGYTF. CDR3 coding DNA: TGTGCCAGCAGCTTAGGCGGCTATGGCTACACCTTC. The whole variable domain, remainder taken from reference TRBV5-4 and TRBJ1-2, is ETGVTQSPTHLIKTRGQQVTLRCSSQSGHNTVSWYQQALGQGPQFIFQYYREEENGRGNFPPRFSGLQFPNYSSELNVNALELDDSALYLCASSLGGYGYTFGSGTRLTVV.

The genes are TRBV6-5 and TRBJ1-3, with 8 bases identical to TRBD1. The CDR3 extends over 15 amino acids. Germline V gene data show CDR1 as MNHEY and CDR2 as SVGAGI. V gave up 2 bases and J gave up 4 bases; unmatched junction bases: 4. The CDR3 DNA sequence: TGTGCCAGCAGTTACGCTCAGGGGGCGGGAAACACCATATATTTT. Residues: CASSYAQGAGNTIYF.

V is TRBV24-1 and J is TRBJ2-1; 9 bases line up with TRBD2. Germline assignment: CDR1 KGHDR and CDR2 SFDVKD. The CDR3 has 18 amino acids. The junction had 9 bases not matched to a gene; V was cut back by 4 bases and J by 0 bases. DNA for the CDR3: TGTGCCACCAGTGACCCGAGCGGGAGGCCGAGCTCCTACAATGAGCAGTTCTTC. It specifies CATSDPSGRPSSYNEQFF.

This clone was counted once. The V and J genes are TRBV6-6 and TRBJ2-2; 10 bases are a match to TRBD1. Germline CDR1 and CDR2: MNHNY and SVGAGI (reference sequence). The CDR3 loop spans 14 amino acids. J lost 5 bases, V lost 6 bases, and 3 bases had no gene match. The chain's CDR3 is CASSQGQGTGELFF. CDR3 DNA: TGTGCCAGCAGCCAGGGACAGGGGACCGGGGAGCTGTTTTTT.

The chain carries TRBV10-2 and TRBJ1-5; D is undetermined. The germline CDR1 and CDR2 sequences are WSHSY and SAAADI. The CDR3 covers 15 residues. Trimming pared 4 bases from V and 2 bases from J, leaving 12 bases between. The CDR3 coding sequence is TGCGCCAGCAGTGTGGCAGACTCCCGCAATCAGCCCCAGCATTTT. This codes for CASSVADSRNQPQHF.

The chain has TRBV7-8 and TRBJ2-5, with 8 bases fitting TRBD1. Trimming at V came to 2 bases and at J to 2 bases, leaving 4 bases not matched to a gene. This CDR3 region has 15 residues. Germline CDR1 reads SGHVS; CDR2 reads FQNEAQ. The CDR3 region has the DNA TGTGCCAGCAGCTTACCAGGGGGCTGGCAAGAGACCCAGTACTTC. Its protein product is CASSLPGGWQETQYF.

The chain carries TRBV18 and TRBJ2-1; D gene uncertain. CDR3 length: 14 residues. CDR1 is KGHSH, CDR2 LQKENI, per germline. V shed 3 bases and J shed 0 bases, with 6 bases lying between them. This chain's CDR3 is CASSPGVSYNEQFF. DNA of the CDR3: TGTGCCAGCTCACCGGGCGTCTCCTACAATGAGCAGTTCTTC.

This clone was seen only a few times. This chain joins TRBV2 and TRBJ2-1; 11 nucleotides match TRBD2. V lost 5 bases to trimming and J lost 7 bases; unmatched junction nucleotides: 16. The CDR3 contains 18 residues. CDR1 and CDR2 from the germline V gene are SNHLY and FYNNEI. The CDR3 sequence: CASSHLEHSGRGSNEQFF. The CDR3, as DNA: TGTGCCAGCAGTCACCTAGAACATAGCGGGAGGGGATCAAATGAGCAGTTCTTC.

The chain recombines TRBV3-1 (or the pseudogene TRBV3-2) with TRBJ2-5; 9 bases align to TRBD2. The V gene's germline CDR1 is LGHDT and CDR2 YNNKEL (reference sequence). J was trimmed by 5 bases and V by 1 base; bases with no gene match: 8. The CDR3 contains 16 residues. DNA for the CDR3: TGTGCCAGCAGCCAAGCTCAGCGGGAGGTGGGGGAGACCCAGTACTTC. Its translation is CASSQAQREVGETQYF.

The chain employs TRBV21-1 and TRBJ2-1; no check of the table's D call, TRBD1, against the DNA was made. TRBV21-1 is termed a pseudogene. The CDR3 has 14 residues. CDR3 sequence reads: CASSQTTGFNEQFF. The DNA of the CDR3 is TGTGCCAGCAGCCAAACGACAGGGTTCAATGAGCAGTTCTTC.

The rearrangement links TRBV4-1 to TRBJ2-1; 9 positions agree with TRBD2. V shed 2 bases and J 2 bases; nucleotides not matched to a gene: 16. CDR1 is MGHRA and CDR2 is YSYEKL in the germline V gene. The CDR3 sequence is 20 residues long. CDR3 region: CASSQLGRRVSSGTYNEQFF. For the CDR3, the DNA is TGCGCCAGCAGCCAACTTGGACGGCGGGTTTCTAGCGGGACCTACAATGAGCAGTTCTTC.

V and J are TRBV24-1 and TRBJ2-1; 12 bases are shared with TRBD1. This CDR3 is 13 amino acids long. The V and J ends lost 8 bases and 8 bases, in that order; junction bases with no gene match: 3. Looked up from germline, CDR1 is KGHDR and CDR2 is SFDVKD. CDR3 coding DNA: TGTGCCACCAAGGGACAGGGGGCCGATGAGCAGTTCTTC. Residues: CATKGQGADEQFF.

The table lists this clone with a few counts. This rearrangement joins TRBV12-3 or TRBV12-4 to TRBJ1-5; tentative D call: TRBD1 (5 bases). The CDR3 consists of 13 residues. The V end lost 4 bases, the J end lost 7 bases, and 11 bases lay between the germline ends. CDR3 amino acids: CASSSGEGQPQHF. The CDR3 nucleotides read TGTGCCAGCAGTTCGGGAGAGGGGCAGCCCCAGCATTTT.

The CDR3 loop is CASSLRQGSYEQYV. The CDR3 DNA reads as TGTGCCAGCAGCTTACGGCAGGGATCCTACGAGCAGTACGTC. This chain connects TRBV7-8 to TRBJ2-7; tentatively, D is TRBD1 (5 bases). This CDR3 comprises 14 residues. Germline values: CDR1 SGHVS, CDR2 FQNEAQ. The V gene lost 2 bases and the J gene lost 1 base, with 9 bases spanning the gap.

The chain couples TRBV11-3 to TRBJ1-3; 8 bases align to TRBD1. Trimming cost V 6 bases and J 8 bases; bases outside gene matches: 6. Germline lookup yields CDR1 SGHNT and CDR2 YENEEA. The CDR3 length is 13 residues. The CDR3 spells CASSLDRADTIYF. CDR3 DNA sequence: TGTGCCAGCAGTTTGGACAGGGCCGACACCATATATTTT.

The chain is built from TRBV6-1 and TRBJ2-7; 12 positions agree with TRBD2. J was trimmed by 4 bases and V by 2 bases; bases with no gene match: 9. CDR3 length equals 17 residues. Germline-derived CDR1 and CDR2 are MNHNS and SASEGT. This CDR3 reads CASSETMTSGSYYEQYV. The CDR3 DNA reads TGTGCCAGCAGTGAAACGATGACTAGCGGGAGCTATTACGAGCAGTACGTC.

The rearrangement joins TRBV24-1 to TRBJ2-2, with D perhaps matching TRBD2 (7 bases). CDR3 length: 16 residues. From germline, CDR1 is KGHDR and CDR2 SFDVKD. V was cut by 7 bases and J by 2 bases, with 16 bases left in between. CDR3 DNA sequence: TGTGCCACCAGGACAGGAGCGGGATCCAACACCGGGGAGCTGTTTTTT. Encoded protein: CATRTGAGSNTGELFF.

The chain carries TRBV5-1 and TRBJ2-3, with 13 bases matching TRBD2. This CDR3 contains 16 residues. V dropped 4 bases and J dropped 6; count of bases not matched to a gene: 8. The V gene's germline CDR1 is SGHRS and CDR2 YFSETQ. As DNA, the CDR3 is TGCGCCAGCAGCAAGGGACTAGCGGGGCCCCCGGATACGCAGTATTTT. This translates into CASSKGLAGPPDTQYF.

The gene calls are TRBV7-9 and TRBJ2-7, with 8 positions matching TRBD2. The junction had 3 bases not matched to a gene; V was cut back by 5 bases and J by 3 bases. There are 13 residues in the CDR3. The germline V gene encodes CDR1 SEHNR and CDR2 FQNEAQ (reference sequence). The CDR3 is CASSPGGDYEQYV. DNA of the CDR3: TGTGCCAGCAGCCCCGGGGGGGACTACGAGCAGTACGTC.

The chain couples TRBV27 to TRBJ2-3, with D maybe TRBD2 (6 bases). Trimming took off 2 bases at V and 2 bases at J, with 14 bases between the two ends. Germline assignment: CDR1 MNHEY and CDR2 SMNVEV (reference sequence). The length of the CDR3 is 16 residues. CDR3: CASSLLDAGITDTQYF. CDR3 coding DNA: TGTGCCAGCAGTTTACTGGACGCGGGGATCACAGATACGCAGTATTTT.

This clone was counted only a few times. The rearrangement links TRBV5-1 to TRBJ2-2; no firm D call. V was trimmed by 5 bases and J by 2 bases, leaving 13 bases between them. Per the germline V gene, CDR1 is SGHRS and CDR2 is YFSETQ. The CDR3 consists of 15 residues. The CDR3 coding sequence is TGCGCCAGCAGGTGGGCTGGTTTAAACACCGGGGAGCTGTTTTTT. This encodes CASRWAGLNTGELFF. The variable domain in full, with the rest retrieved from reference TRBV5-1 and TRBJ2-2, is KAGVTQTPRYLIKTRGQQVTLSCSPISGHRSVSWYQQTPGQGLQFLFEYFSETQRNKGNFPGRFSGRQFSNSRSEMNVSTLELGDSALYLCASRWAGLNTGELFFGEGSRLTVL.

The V and J genes are TRBV27 and TRBJ2-1; TRBD2 agrees at 9 bases. The CDR3 is 15 residues long. V dropped 8 bases and J dropped 3; count of bases not matched to a gene: 8. CDR1 MNHEY and CDR2 SMNVEV come from the germline V gene (reference sequence). The CDR3 protein is CASGSSGNFYNEQFF. CDR3 coding DNA: TGTGCCAGCGGGTCTAGCGGGAATTTCTACAATGAGCAGTTCTTC.

The V call is TRBV7-9, the J call TRBJ2-2, with 7 bases lining up with TRBD2. The junction had 2 bases not matched to a gene; V was cut back by 4 bases and J by 3 bases. There are 14 residues in the CDR3. CDR1 is SEHNR and CDR2 is FQNEAQ in the germline V gene (reference sequence). CDR3 sequence (DNA): TGTGCCAGCAGCTCTACTAGCGACACCGGGGAGCTGTTTTTT. This encodes CASSSTSDTGELFF.

The genes are TRBV6-2 or TRBV6-3 and TRBJ2-7, with TRBD1 as a possible D gene (5 bases). This CDR3 spans 12 amino acids. Germline V gives CDR1 MNHEY, CDR2 SVGEGT. The ends were cut back, 5 bases at V and 10 bases at J, with 15 bases in the middle. The CDR3 protein is CASSKFREEQYV. DNA of the CDR3: TGTGCCAGCAGTAAGTTCAGGGAAGAACAGTACGTC.

The rearrangement uses TRBV7-9 and TRBJ2-3; 7 bases line up with TRBD1. The CDR3 spans 16 residues. CDR1 and CDR2 from the germline V gene are SEHNR and FQNEAQ (reference sequence). J was trimmed by 1 base and V by 0 bases; bases with no gene match: 4. This chain's CDR3 is CASSLAFGQGTDTQYF. The CDR3 DNA follows: TGTGCCAGCAGCTTAGCCTTTGGACAGGGCACAGATACGCAGTATTTT.

The chain carries TRBV3-1 (or the pseudogene TRBV3-2) and TRBJ2-3, with TRBD2 matching over 14 bases. CDR3 length: 16 residues. Trimming removed 4 bases from V and 5 bases from J; junction bases left unmatched: 5. CDR1 and CDR2 (germline): LGHDT, YNNKEL (reference sequence). The CDR3 region has the DNA TGTGCCAGCAGCCTGGGACTAGCGGGAGAGGGAGATACGCAGTATTTT. This encodes CASSLGLAGEGDTQYF.

This rearrangement joins TRBV10-3 to TRBJ1-1; 8 bases fit TRBD1. Germline CDR1 reads ENHRY; CDR2 reads SYGVKD. With V trimmed by 8 bases and J by 1 base, 9 bases remained unmatched. The length of the CDR3 is 15 residues. Here the CDR3 reads CAIRQRTGTNTEAFF. CDR3 in DNA: TGTGCCATCCGCCAGCGGACAGGGACGAACACTGAAGCTTTCTTT.